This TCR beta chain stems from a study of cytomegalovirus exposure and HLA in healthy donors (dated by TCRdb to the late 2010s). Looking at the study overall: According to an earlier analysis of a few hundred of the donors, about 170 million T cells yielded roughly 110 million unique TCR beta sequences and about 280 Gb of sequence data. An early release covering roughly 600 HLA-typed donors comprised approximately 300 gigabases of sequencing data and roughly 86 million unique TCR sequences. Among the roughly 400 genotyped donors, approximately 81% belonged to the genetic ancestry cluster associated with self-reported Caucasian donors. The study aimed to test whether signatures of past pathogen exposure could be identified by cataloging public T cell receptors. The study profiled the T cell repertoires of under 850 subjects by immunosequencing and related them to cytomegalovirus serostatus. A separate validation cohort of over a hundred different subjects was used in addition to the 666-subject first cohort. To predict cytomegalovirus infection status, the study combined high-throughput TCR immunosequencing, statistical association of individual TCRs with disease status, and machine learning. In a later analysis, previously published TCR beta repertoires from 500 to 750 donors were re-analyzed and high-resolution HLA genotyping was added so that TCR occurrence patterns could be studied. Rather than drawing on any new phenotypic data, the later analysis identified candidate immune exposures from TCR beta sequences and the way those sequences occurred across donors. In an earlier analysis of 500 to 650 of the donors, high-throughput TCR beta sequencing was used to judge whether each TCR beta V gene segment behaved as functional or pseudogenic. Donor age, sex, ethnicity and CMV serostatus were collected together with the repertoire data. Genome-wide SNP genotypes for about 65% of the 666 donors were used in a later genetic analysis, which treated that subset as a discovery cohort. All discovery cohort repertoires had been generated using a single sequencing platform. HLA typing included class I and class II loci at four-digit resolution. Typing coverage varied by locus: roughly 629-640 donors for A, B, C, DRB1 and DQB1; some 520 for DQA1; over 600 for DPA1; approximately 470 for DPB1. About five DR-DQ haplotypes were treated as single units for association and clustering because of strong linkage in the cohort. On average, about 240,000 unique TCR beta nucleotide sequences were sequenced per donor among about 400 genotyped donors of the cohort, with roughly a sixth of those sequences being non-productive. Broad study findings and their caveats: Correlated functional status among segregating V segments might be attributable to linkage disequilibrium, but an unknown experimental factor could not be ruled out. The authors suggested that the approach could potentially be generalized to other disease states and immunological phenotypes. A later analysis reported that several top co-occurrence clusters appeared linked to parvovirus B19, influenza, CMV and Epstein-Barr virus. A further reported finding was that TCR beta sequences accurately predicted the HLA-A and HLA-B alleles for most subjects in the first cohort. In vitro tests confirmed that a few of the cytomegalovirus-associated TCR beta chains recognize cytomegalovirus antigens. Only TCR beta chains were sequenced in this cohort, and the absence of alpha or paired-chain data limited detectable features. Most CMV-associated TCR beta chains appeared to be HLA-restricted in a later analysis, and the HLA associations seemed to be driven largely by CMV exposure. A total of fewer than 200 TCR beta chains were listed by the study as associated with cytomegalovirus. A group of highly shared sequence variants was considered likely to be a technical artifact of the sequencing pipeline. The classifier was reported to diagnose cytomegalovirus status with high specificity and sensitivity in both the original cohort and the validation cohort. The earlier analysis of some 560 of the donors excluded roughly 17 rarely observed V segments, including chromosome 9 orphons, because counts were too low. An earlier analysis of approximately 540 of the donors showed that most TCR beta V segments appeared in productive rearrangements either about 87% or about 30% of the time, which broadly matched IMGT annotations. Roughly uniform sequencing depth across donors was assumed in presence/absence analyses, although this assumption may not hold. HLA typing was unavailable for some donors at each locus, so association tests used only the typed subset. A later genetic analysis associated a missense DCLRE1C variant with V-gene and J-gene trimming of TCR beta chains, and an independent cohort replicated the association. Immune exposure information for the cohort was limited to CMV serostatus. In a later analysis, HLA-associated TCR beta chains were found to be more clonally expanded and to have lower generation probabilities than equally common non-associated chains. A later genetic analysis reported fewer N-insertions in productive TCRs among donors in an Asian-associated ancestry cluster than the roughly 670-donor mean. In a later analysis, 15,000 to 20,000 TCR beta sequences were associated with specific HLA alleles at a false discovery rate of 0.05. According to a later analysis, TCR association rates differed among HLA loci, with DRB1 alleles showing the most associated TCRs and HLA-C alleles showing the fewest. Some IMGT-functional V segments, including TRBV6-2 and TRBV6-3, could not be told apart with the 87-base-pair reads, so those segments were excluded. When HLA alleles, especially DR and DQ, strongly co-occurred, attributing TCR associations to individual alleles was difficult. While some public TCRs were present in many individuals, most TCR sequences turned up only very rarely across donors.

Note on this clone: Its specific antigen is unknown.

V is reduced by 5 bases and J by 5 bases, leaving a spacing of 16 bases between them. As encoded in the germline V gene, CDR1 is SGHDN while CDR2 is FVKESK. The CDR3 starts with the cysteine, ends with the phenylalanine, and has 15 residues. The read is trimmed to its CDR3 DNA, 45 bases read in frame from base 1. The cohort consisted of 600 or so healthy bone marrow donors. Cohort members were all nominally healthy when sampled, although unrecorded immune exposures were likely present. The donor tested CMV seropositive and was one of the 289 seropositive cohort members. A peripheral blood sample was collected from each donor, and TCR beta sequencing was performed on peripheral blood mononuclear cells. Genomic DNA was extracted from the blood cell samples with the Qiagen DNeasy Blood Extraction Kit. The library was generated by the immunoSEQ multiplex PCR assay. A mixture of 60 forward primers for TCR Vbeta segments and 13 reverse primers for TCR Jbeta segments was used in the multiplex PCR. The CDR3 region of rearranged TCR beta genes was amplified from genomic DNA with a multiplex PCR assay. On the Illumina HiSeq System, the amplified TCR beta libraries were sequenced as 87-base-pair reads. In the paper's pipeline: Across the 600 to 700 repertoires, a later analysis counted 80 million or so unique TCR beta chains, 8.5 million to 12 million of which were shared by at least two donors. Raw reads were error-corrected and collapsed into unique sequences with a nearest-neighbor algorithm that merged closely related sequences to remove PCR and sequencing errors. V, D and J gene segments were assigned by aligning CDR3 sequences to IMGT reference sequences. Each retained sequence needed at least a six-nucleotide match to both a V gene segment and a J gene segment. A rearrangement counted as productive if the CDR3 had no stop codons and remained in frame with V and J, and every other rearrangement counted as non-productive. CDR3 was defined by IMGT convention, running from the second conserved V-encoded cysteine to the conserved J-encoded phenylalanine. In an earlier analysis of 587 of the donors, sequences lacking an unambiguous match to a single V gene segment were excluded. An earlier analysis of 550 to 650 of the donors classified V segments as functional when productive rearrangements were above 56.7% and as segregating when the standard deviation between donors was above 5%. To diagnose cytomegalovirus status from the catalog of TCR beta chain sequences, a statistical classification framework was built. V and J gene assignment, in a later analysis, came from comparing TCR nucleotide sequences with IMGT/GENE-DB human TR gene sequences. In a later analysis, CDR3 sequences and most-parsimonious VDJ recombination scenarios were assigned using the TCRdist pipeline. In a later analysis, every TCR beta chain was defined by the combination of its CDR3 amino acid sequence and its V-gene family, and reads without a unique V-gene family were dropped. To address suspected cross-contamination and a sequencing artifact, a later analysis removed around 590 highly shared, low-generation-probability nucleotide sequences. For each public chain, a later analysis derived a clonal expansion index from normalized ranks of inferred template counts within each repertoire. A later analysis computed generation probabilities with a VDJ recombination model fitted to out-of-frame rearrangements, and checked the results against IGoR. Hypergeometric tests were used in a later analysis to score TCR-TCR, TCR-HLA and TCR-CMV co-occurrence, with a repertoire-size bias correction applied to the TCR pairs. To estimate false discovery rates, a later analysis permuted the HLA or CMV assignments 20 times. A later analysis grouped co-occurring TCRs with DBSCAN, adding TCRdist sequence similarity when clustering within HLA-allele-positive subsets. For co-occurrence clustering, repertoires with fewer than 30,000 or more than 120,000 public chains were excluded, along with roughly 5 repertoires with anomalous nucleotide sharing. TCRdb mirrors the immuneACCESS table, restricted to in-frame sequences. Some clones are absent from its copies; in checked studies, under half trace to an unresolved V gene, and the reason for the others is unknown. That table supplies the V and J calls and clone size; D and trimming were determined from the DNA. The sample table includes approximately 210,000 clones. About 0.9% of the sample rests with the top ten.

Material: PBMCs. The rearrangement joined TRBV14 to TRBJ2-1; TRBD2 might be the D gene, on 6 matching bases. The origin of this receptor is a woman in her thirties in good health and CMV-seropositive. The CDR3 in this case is CASSAGRLLNNEQFF. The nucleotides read TGTGCCAGCAGCGCCGGGAGACTCCTAAACAATGAGCAGTTCTTC.